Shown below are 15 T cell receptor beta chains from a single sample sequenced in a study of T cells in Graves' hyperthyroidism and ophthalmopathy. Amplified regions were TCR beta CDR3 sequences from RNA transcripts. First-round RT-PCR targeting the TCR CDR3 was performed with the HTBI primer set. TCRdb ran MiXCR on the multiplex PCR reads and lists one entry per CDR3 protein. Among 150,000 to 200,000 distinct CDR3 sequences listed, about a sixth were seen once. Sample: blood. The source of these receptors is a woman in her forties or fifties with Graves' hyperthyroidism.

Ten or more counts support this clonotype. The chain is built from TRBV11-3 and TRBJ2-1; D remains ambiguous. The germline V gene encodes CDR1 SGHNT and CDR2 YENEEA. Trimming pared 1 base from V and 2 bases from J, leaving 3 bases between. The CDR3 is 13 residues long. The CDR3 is CASSLGPYNEQFF. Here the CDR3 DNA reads TGTGCCAGCAGCTTAGGGCCCTACAATGAGCAGTTCTTC.

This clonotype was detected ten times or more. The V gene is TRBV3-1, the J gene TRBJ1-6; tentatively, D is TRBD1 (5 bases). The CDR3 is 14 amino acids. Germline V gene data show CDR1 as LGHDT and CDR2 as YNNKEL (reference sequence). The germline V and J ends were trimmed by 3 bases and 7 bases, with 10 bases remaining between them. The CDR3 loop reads CASSQRGGNSPLHF. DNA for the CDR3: TGTGCCAGCAGCCAGAGGGGCGGAAATTCACCCCTCCACTTT.

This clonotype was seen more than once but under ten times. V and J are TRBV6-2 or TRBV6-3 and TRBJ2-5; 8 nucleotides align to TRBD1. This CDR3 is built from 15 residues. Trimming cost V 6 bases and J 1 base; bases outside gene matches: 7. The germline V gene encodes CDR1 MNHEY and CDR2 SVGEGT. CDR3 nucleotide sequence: TGTGCCAGCAGCATCACCGGGACAGGCCAAGAGACCCAGTACTTC. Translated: CASSITGTGQETQYF.

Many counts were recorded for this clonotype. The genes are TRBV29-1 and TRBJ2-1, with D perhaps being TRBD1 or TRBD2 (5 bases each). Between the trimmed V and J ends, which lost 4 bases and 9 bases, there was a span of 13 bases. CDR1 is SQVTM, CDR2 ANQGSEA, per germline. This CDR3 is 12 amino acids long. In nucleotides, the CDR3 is TGCAGCGTTGCAGGGCCGGGGATTGAGCAGTTCTTC. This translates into CSVAGPGIEQFF.

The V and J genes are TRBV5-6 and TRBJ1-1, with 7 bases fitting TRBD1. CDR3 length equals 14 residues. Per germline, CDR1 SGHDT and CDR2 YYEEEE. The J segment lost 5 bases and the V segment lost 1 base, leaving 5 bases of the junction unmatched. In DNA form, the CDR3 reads TGTGCCAGCAGCTTGATAGGGGGCCAAACTGAAGCTTTCTTT. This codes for CASSLIGGQTEAFF.

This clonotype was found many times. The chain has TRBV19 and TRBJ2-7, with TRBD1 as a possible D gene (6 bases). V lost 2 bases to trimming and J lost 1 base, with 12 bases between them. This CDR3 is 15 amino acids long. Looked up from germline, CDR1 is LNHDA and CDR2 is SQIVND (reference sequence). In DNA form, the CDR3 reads TGTGCCAGTAGTATAACAGGGCTAACTTCCTACGAGCAGTACTTC. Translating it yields CASSITGLTSYEQYF. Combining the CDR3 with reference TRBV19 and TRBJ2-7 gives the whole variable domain DGGITQSPKYLFRKEGQNVTLSCEQNLNHDAMYWYRQDPGQGLRLIYYSQIVNDFQKGDIAEGYSVSREKKESFPLTVTSAQKNPTAFYLCASSITGLTSYEQYFGPGTRLTVT.

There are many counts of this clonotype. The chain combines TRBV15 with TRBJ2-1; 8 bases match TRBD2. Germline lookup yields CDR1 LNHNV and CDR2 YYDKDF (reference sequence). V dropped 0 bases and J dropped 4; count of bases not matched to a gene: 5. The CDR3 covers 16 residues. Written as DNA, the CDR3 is TGTGCCACCAGCAGAGATTTCGGGGGGGCTTACAATGAGCAGTTCTTC. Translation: CATSRDFGGAYNEQFF.

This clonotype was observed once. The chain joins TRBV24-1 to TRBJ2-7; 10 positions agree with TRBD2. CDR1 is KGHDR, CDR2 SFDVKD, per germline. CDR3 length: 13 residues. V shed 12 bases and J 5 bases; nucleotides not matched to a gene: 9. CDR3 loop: CASASGGGNEQYF. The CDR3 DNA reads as TGTGCCTCCGCAAGCGGGGGGGGGAACGAGCAGTACTTC.

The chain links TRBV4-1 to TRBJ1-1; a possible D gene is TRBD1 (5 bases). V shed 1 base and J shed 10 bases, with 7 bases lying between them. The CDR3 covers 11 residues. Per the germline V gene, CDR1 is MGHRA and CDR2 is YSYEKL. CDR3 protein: CASSQGTGAFF. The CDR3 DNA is TGCGCCAGCAGCCAAGGAACAGGAGCTTTCTTT.

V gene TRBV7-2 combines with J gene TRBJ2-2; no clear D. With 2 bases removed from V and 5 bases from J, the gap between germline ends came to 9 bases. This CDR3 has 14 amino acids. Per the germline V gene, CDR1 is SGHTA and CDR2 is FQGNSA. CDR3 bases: TGTGCCAGCAGCTTATCCAGAGGTACCGGGGAGCTGTTTTTT. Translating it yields CASSLSRGTGELFF. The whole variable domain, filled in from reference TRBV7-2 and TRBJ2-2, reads GAGVSQSPSNKVTEKGKDVELRCDPISGHTALYWYRQSLGQGLEFLIYFQGNSAPDKSGLPSDRFSAERTGGSVSTLTIQRTQQEDSAVYLCASSLSRGTGELFFGEGSRLTVL.

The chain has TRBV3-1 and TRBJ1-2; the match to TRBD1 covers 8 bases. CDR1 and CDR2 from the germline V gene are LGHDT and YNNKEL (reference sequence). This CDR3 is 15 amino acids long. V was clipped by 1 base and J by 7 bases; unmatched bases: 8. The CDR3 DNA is TGTGCCAGCAGCCAAGTCGGGACAGGACCTATTGGCTACACCTTC. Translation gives CASSQVGTGPIGYTF.

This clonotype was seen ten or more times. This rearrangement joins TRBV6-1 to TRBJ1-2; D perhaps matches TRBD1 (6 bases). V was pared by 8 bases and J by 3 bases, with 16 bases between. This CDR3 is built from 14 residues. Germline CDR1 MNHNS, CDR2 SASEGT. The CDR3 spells CASFSSTGHYGYTF. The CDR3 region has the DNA TGTGCCAGCTTCTCCTCCACAGGGCACTATGGCTACACCTTC.

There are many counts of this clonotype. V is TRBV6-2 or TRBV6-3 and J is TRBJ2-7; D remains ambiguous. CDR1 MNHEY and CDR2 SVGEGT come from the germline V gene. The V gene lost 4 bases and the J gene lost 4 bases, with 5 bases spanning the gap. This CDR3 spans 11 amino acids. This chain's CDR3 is CASSSVYEQYF. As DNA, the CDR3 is TGTGCCAGCAGTTCCGTGTACGAGCAGTACTTC.

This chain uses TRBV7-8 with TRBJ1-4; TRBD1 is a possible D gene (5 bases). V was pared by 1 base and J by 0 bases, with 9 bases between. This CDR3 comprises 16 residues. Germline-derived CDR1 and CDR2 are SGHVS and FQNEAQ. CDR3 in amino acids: CASSLGGVPTNEKLFF. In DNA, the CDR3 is TGTGCCAGCAGCTTAGGAGGGGTCCCAACTAATGAAAAACTGTTTTTT.

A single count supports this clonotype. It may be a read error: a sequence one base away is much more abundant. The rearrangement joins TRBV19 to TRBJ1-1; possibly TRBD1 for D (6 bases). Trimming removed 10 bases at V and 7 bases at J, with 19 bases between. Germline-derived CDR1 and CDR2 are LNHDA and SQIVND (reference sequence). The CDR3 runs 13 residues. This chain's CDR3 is CANSLSGAGEAFF. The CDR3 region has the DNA TGTGCCAATAGCCTATCGGGGGCTGGTGAAGCTTTCTTT.